The 17 T cell receptor beta chains in this list originate from one sample, sequenced in a study of T cell responses to AZD1222 COVID-19 vaccine. Sequencing used immunoSEQ multiplex PCR; TCRdb keeps in-frame clones, though not all of them. The table has approximately 120,000 clones, about nine tenths seen once; the top ten hold 7.5%. Sequencing was performed on peripheral blood, taken on day 0 of AZD1222 vaccination. Receptors were obtained from an adult in good health.

The chain has TRBV7-2 and TRBJ1-6; D unresolved. CDR3 length equals 13 residues. The germline CDR1 and CDR2 sequences are SGHTA and FQGNSA. Trimming cost V 3 bases and J 7 bases, with 7 bases left between them. The CDR3 loop is CASSFDGNSPLHF. CDR3 DNA: TGTGCCAGCAGCTTCGACGGAAATTCACCCCTCCACTTT.

The CDR3 coding sequence is TGTGCCATCAGTGAGTCGCAGGGGCGGGACAGGAGCGAAAAACTGTTTTTT. It is translated as CAISESQGRDRSEKLFF. J is TRBJ1-4 and V is TRBV10-3, with TRBD1 matching over 8 bases. Per the germline V gene, CDR1 is ENHRY and CDR2 is SYGVKD. There are 17 residues in the CDR3. V gave up 0 bases and J gave up 8 bases; unmatched junction bases: 11.

The V and J genes are TRBV19 and TRBJ2-2; D remains unclear. There are 16 residues in the CDR3. Germline V gene lookup returns CDR1 LNHDA and CDR2 SQIVND (reference sequence). The V and J ends lost 7 bases and 0 bases respectively, with 15 bases between them. CDR3 in amino acids: CASMGRGRPNTGELFF. The DNA for the CDR3 is TGTGCCAGTATGGGCCGAGGCAGGCCGAACACCGGGGAGCTGTTTTTT.

The rearrangement uses TRBV11-2 and TRBJ1-2, with 7 bases matching TRBD1. The junction had 2 bases not matched to a gene; V was cut back by 6 bases and J by 4 bases. Germline lookup yields CDR1 SGHAT and CDR2 FQNNGV. This CDR3 is 12 amino acids long. CDR3 DNA sequence: TGTGCCAGCAGGGGGGACAGCTATGGCTACACCTTC. Protein product: CASRGDSYGYTF.

The gene calls are TRBV6-5 and TRBJ2-3; D gene uncertain. Trimming took off 3 bases at V and 4 bases at J, with 14 bases between the two ends. CDR3 length: 15 amino acids. Germline V gene lookup returns CDR1 MNHEY and CDR2 SVGAGI. CDR3 nucleotide sequence: TGTGCCAGCAGTTATAAAGGAGTTTTAGCAGATACGCAGTATTTT. Protein: CASSYKGVLADTQYF.

The chain has TRBV7-9 and TRBJ2-1; 12 bases fit TRBD2. This CDR3 has 15 amino acids. V lost 5 bases and J lost 8; bases outside the gene matches: 7. Germline V gene sequence: CDR1 SEHNR, CDR2 FQNEAQ (reference sequence). CDR3 amino acids: CASSPGLAGSYEQFF. CDR3 DNA sequence: TGTGCCAGCAGCCCCGGACTAGCGGGAAGCTATGAGCAGTTCTTC.

The sample holds a few counts of this clone. The chain recombines TRBV6-2 or TRBV6-3 with TRBJ1-5; 8 bases are shared with TRBD1. CDR1 is MNHEY, CDR2 SVGEGT, per germline. The CDR3 has 15 amino acids. The ends lost 5 bases at V and 6 bases at J; junction bases unmatched: 9. Here the CDR3 reads CASSTPSGGGQPQHF. CDR3 DNA sequence: TGTGCCAGCAGTACACCCTCAGGGGGCGGTCAGCCCCAGCATTTT.

The chain couples TRBV19 to TRBJ2-7; 13 bases are shared with TRBD2. Germline CDR1 is LNHDA and CDR2 is SQIVND (reference sequence). This CDR3 comprises 17 residues. The V and J ends lost 5 bases and 1 base, in that order; junction bases with no gene match: 8. DNA for the CDR3: TGTGCCAGTAGTCCTTGGACTAGCGGGAGTCCATCCTACGAGCAGTACTTC. Amino acid sequence: CASSPWTSGSPSYEQYF.

The gene calls are TRBV3-1 (or the pseudogene TRBV3-2) and TRBJ2-1; 8 bases match TRBD2. The germline gives CDR1 LGHDT, CDR2 YNNKEL (reference sequence). Trimming cost V 4 bases and J 4 bases; bases outside gene matches: 12. The CDR3 spans 17 residues. In nucleotides, the CDR3 is TGTGCCAGCAGCCCGCAAGCAACTAGCGGTCCTTACAATGAGCAGTTCTTC. This encodes CASSPQATSGPYNEQFF.

The rearrangement links TRBV30 to TRBJ1-2; D is unresolved. CDR1 is GTSNPN and CDR2 is SVGIG in the germline V gene (reference sequence). The CDR3 is 11 residues long. V was pared by 0 bases and J by 7 bases, with 6 bases between. The CDR3 region is CAWSVSVGYTF. As DNA, the CDR3 is TGTGCCTGGAGTGTCAGTGTTGGCTACACCTTC.

V and J are TRBV19 and TRBJ1-3; no reliable D call. Deletions cut 10 bases from V and 6 bases from J, with 7 bases between. The CDR3 has 10 residues. Germline CDR1 and CDR2: LNHDA and SQIVND (reference sequence). The CDR3 sequence: CATRENTIYF. Written as DNA, the CDR3 is TGTGCCACCCGCGAAAACACCATATATTTT.

The J gene is TRBJ2-7, the V gene TRBV4-2; the D gene is possibly TRBD1 (5 bases). V dropped 2 bases and J dropped 2 bases, with 19 bases sitting between them. This CDR3 has 17 residues. The V gene's germline CDR1 is LGHNA and CDR2 YNFKEQ. CDR3 in amino acids: CASSQYRGHRDPYEQYF. DNA for the CDR3: TGTGCCAGCAGCCAATACCGAGGACACCGAGACCCCTACGAGCAGTACTTC.

The V call is TRBV9, the J call TRBJ1-2; D is undetermined. The CDR3 is 13 residues long. Trimming left V 0 bases short and J 5 bases short, with 8 bases between. Germline CDR1 reads SGDLS; CDR2 reads YYNGEE. The chain's CDR3 is CASSVDPVYGYTF. The CDR3 DNA is TGTGCCAGCAGCGTAGACCCTGTATATGGCTACACCTTC. The full variable domain, rest sourced from reference TRBV9 and TRBJ1-2, is DSGVTQTPKHLITATGQRVTLRCSPRSGDLSVYWYQQSLDQGLQFLIQYYNGEERAKGNILERFSAQQFPDLHSELNLSSLELGDSALYFCASSVDPVYGYTFGSGTRLTVV.

CDR3 sequence: CASSLDQGRVNTEAFF. The CDR3 nucleotides are TGCGCCAGCAGCTTGGATCAGGGAAGGGTGAACACTGAAGCTTTCTTT. The J gene is TRBJ1-1, the V gene TRBV5-1; D possibly corresponds to TRBD1 (5 bases). Germline V gene data show CDR1 as SGHRS and CDR2 as YFSETQ. CDR3 length equals 16 residues. With 0 bases removed from V and 0 bases from J, the gap between germline ends came to 12 bases.

The rearrangement uses TRBV30 and TRBJ1-1, with D perhaps TRBD1 (5 bases). The CDR3 consists of 13 residues. In germline, CDR1 is GTSNPN, CDR2 SVGIG (reference sequence). Trimming took off 3 bases at V and 5 bases at J, with 13 bases between the two ends. CDR3 in amino acids: CAWSQGPWTEAFF. The CDR3 nucleotides are TGTGCCTGGAGCCAGGGCCCCTGGACTGAAGCTTTCTTT.

This chain uses TRBV5-1 with TRBJ2-3; 8 bases align to TRBD2. The CDR3 contains 18 residues. After removal of 0 bases from V and 1 base from J, the junction contained 10 bases not matched to a gene. Germline V lookup: CDR1 SGHRS, CDR2 YFSETQ. CDR3 sequence: CASSLGLAGGGGTDTQYF. The CDR3 region has the DNA TGCGCCAGCAGCTTGGGACTCGCGGGGGGCGGGGGCACAGATACGCAGTATTTT. The entire variable domain, with the rest obtained from reference TRBV5-1 and TRBJ2-3, is as follows: KAGVTQTPRYLIKTRGQQVTLSCSPISGHRSVSWYQQTPGQGLQFLFEYFSETQRNKGNFPGRFSGRQFSNSRSEMNVSTLELGDSALYLCASSLGLAGGGGTDTQYFGPGTRLTVL.

This sequence joins TRBV4-1 and TRBJ2-2; unclear D gene. V lost 4 bases to trimming and J lost 7 bases, with 7 bases between them. CDR3 length: 12 amino acids. Germline CDR1 is MGHRA and CDR2 is YSYEKL. CDR3 region: CASSPIGGELFF. The CDR3 DNA reads TGCGCCAGCAGCCCTATAGGCGGGGAGCTGTTTTTT.